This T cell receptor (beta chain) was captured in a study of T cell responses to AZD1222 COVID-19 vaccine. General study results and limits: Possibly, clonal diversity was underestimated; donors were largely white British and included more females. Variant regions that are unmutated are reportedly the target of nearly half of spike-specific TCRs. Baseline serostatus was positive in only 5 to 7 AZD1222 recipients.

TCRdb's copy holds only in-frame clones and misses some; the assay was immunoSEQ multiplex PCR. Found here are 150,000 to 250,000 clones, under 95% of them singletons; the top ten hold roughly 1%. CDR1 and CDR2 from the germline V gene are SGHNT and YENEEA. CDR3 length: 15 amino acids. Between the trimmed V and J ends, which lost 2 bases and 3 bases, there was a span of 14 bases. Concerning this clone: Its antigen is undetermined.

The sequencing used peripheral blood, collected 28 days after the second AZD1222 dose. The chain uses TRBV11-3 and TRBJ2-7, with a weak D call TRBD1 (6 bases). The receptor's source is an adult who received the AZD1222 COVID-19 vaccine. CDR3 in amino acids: CASSLLSGDYYEQYF. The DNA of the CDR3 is TGTGCCAGCAGCTTACTTTCAGGGGATTACTACGAGCAGTACTTC.